Shown below are 30 T cell receptor beta chains from a single sample sequenced in a study of lymphopenia after photon versus proton radiotherapy (dated by TCRdb to between 2018 and 2021). The library came from the immunoSEQ multiplex PCR assay. TCRdb took this table from immuneACCESS and kept in-frame rearrangements with V and J called. Such tables lack part of the clones; where checked against another copy, unresolved V genes explain under half of the gap, and the rest is unexplained. The sample yields under 35,000 clones; roughly nine tenths were counted once. The ten largest clones capture more than 6.5% of the sample. Material: peripheral blood, obtained from a patient treated with proton-based radiotherapy. The receptors shown here come from a woman in her 70s with pancreatic cancer. Some clones in this sample may be carry-over from other donors' samples.

The chain is built from TRBV5-1 and TRBJ1-1; 8 bases map to TRBD1. CDR1 is SGHRS, CDR2 YFSETQ, per germline. The V and J ends lost 2 bases and 4 bases, in that order; junction bases with no gene match: 1. This CDR3 is built from 13 residues. The CDR3 DNA reads TGCGCCAGCAGCTTCACAGGGGGCACTGAAGCTTTCTTT. This codes for CASSFTGGTEAFF.

The chain couples TRBV7-2 to TRBJ2-7, with TRBD2 identical over 7 bases. Germline CDR1 reads SGHTA; CDR2 reads FQGNSA. Germline trimming cut 0 bases from V and 5 bases from J; bases unmatched to any gene: 4. The CDR3 runs to 14 residues. CDR3 residues: CASSLALASHEQYF. The CDR3 DNA is TGTGCCAGCAGCTTAGCACTAGCGTCTCACGAGCAGTACTTC.

Worth noting for this clone: This CDR3 is also generated by other DNA sequences in the sample. CDR3 coding DNA: TGTGCCAGCAGCTTAAGCTACGAGCAGTACTTC. Translation: CASSLSYEQYF. This chain joins TRBV7-9 and TRBJ2-7; D unclear. Per germline, CDR1 SEHNR and CDR2 FQNEAQ (reference sequence). V was clipped by 2 bases and J by 3 bases, with 2 bases between them. CDR3 length equals 11 residues.

This chain uses TRBV21-1 with TRBJ2-7; the DNA was not used to check the table's D call, TRBD1. TRBV21-1 corresponds to a pseudogene. The CDR3 runs to 15 residues. The CDR3 DNA sequence: TGTGCCAGCAGCAAAGTCGCAGTTCCCTCCTACGAGCAGTACTTC. It codes for CASSKVAVPSYEQYF.

This chain connects TRBV28 to TRBJ2-7, with 10 nucleotides matching TRBD2. Germline V gene lookup returns CDR1 MDHEN and CDR2 SYDVKM. V was clipped by 6 bases and J by 3 bases; unmatched bases: 2. The CDR3 sequence is 13 residues long. The CDR3 spells CASRVAGGYEQYF. DNA for the CDR3: TGTGCCAGCAGGGTAGCGGGGGGCTACGAGCAGTACTTC.

The chain employs TRBV18 and TRBJ1-1, with a weak D call TRBD1 (6 bases). The CDR3 extends over 15 amino acids. In germline, CDR1 is KGHSH, CDR2 LQKENI. The V and J ends lost 6 bases and 0 bases respectively, with 14 bases between them. The CDR3, as DNA: TGTGCCAGCTCCCCTAGGACAGACATGAACACTGAAGCTTTCTTT. It codes for CASSPRTDMNTEAFF.

This clone has just one count. CDR3 in DNA: TGTGCCAGGTCGGGAGCCGGGGCCGCCAATGAGCAGTTCTTC. Its protein product is CARSGAGAANEQFF. The chain carries TRBV2 and TRBJ2-1, with D maybe TRBD2 (6 bases). Trimming shortened V by 9 bases and J by 6 bases, and 18 bases separated the two germline ends. There are 14 residues in the CDR3. The germline gives CDR1 SNHLY, CDR2 FYNNEI.

This sequence joins TRBV19 and TRBJ1-1; D is unclear. CDR1 is LNHDA and CDR2 is SQIVND in the germline V gene (reference sequence). The CDR3 is 13 amino acids. V dropped 3 bases and J dropped 0 bases, with 5 bases sitting between them. This chain's CDR3 is CASSIAVNTEAFF. The CDR3 DNA reads as TGTGCCAGTAGTATTGCAGTGAACACTGAAGCTTTCTTT.

The V call is TRBV11-2, the J call TRBJ2-7, with TRBD1 matching over 8 bases. V shed 3 bases and J 7 bases; nucleotides not matched to a gene: 8. The CDR3 runs 14 residues. Germline lookup yields CDR1 SGHAT and CDR2 FQNNGV. CDR3 in amino acids: CASSFGQGAREQYF. The CDR3 DNA reads TGTGCCAGCAGCTTTGGGCAGGGGGCTAGGGAGCAGTACTTC.

Remarks on this clone: A much larger clone lies a single base off, so this may be a read error. The chain has TRBV28 and TRBJ2-1; 11 bases are shared with TRBD1. The CDR3 runs to 14 residues. Germline CDR1 and CDR2: MDHEN and SYDVKM. J lost 4 bases, V lost 6 bases, and 2 bases had no gene match. The CDR3, as DNA: TGTGCCAGCAGGGGGACAGGGGGTTACAATGAGCAGTTCTTC. The encoded protein is CASRGTGGYNEQFF.

This chain links TRBV6-6 with TRBJ2-1; TRBD2 aligns across 9 bases. The CDR3 is made up of 16 amino acids. After removal of 5 bases from V and 0 bases from J, the junction contained 5 bases not matched to a gene. CDR1 and CDR2 from the germline V gene are MNHNY and SVGAGI (reference sequence). The CDR3 sequence is CASSRLSGSSYNEQFF. The CDR3 coding sequence is TGTGCCAGCAGTCGACTTAGCGGGAGCTCCTACAATGAGCAGTTCTTC.

V is TRBV6-6 and J is TRBJ2-2; D gene uncertain. From germline, CDR1 is MNHNY and CDR2 SVGAGI (reference sequence). The CDR3 is 13 residues long. The ends were cut back, 7 bases at V and 4 bases at J, with 10 bases in the middle. CDR3 coding DNA: TGTGCCAGCAAGGAGCTGGGCACCGGGGAGCTGTTTTTT. As protein: CASKELGTGELFF.

The chain employs TRBV6-5 and TRBJ2-3; a weak D match, TRBD2 (5 bases). Trimming shortened V by 6 bases and J by 1 base, and 11 bases separated the two germline ends. The germline gives CDR1 MNHEY, CDR2 SVGAGI. The CDR3 consists of 14 residues. The CDR3 DNA follows: TGTGCCAGCAGCCGGGCGGGCCGCACAGATACGCAGTATTTT. Translated: CASSRAGRTDTQYF.

This chain links TRBV29-1 with TRBJ2-5; TRBD2 aligns across 11 bases. The end of the DNA aligns better with TRBJ2-7, so the J call may be wrong. The CDR3 covers 12 residues. Germline V gene sequence: CDR1 SQVTM, CDR2 ANQGSEA. The CDR3 DNA is TGCAGCGTCACTAGCGGGAGCTACGAGCAGTACTTC. Translated, it gives CSVTSGSYEQYF.

The chain couples TRBV27 to TRBJ2-7; 8 nucleotides line up with TRBD2. The CDR3 is 13 residues long. Germline V CDR1 and CDR2: MNHEY, SMNVEV (reference sequence). The trim removed 3 bases at V and 3 bases at J, leaving 1 base unmatched. DNA of the CDR3: TGTGCCAGCAGTTTGACTAGCGACTACGAGCAGTACTTC. Protein sequence: CASSLTSDYEQYF.

As DNA, the CDR3 is TGTGCCAGCACCCCTTCGGTCCTACCCCCCGTCTTGCACAATGAGCAGTTCTTC. Translating it yields CASTPSVLPPVLHNEQFF. This chain links TRBV27 with TRBJ2-1; no clear D. This CDR3 comprises 18 residues. V lost 7 bases and J lost 5, with 27 bases in between. From germline, CDR1 is MNHEY and CDR2 SMNVEV (reference sequence).

In this sample, this clone turned up a few times. The chain employs TRBV7-9 and TRBJ1-2, with D perhaps matching TRBD1 (5 bases). The germline CDR1 and CDR2 sequences are SEHNR and FQNEAQ (reference sequence). Deletions cut 8 bases from V and 7 bases from J, with 11 bases between. This CDR3 has 11 amino acids. The CDR3 nucleotides read TGTGCCAGCCCAAAGGGACTTGGCTACACCTTC. This gives the protein CASPKGLGYTF.

The genes are TRBV4-3 and TRBJ1-1, with TRBD1 matching over 8 bases. V lost 4 bases and J lost 1; bases outside the gene matches: 5. This CDR3 has 15 amino acids. Germline CDR1 LGHNA, CDR2 YSLEER. CDR3 in amino acids: CASSRLGQENTEAFF. Here the CDR3 DNA reads TGCGCCAGCAGCCGCTTGGGACAGGAGAACACTGAAGCTTTCTTT.

The chain employs TRBV6-6 and TRBJ2-1; 10 nucleotides match TRBD2. V shed 5 bases and J 7 bases; nucleotides not matched to a gene: 8. Germline V gene lookup returns CDR1 MNHNY and CDR2 SVGAGI (reference sequence). This CDR3 spans 15 amino acids. The CDR3 is CASSPLAGVSNEQFF. CDR3 DNA sequence: TGTGCCAGCAGTCCCCTAGCGGGAGTTTCTAATGAGCAGTTCTTC.

The rearrangement uses TRBV4-2 and TRBJ2-3; no firm D call. V was shortened by 1 base and J by 0 bases, with 8 bases between the two germline ends. This CDR3 spans 15 amino acids. Germline V gives CDR1 LGHNA, CDR2 YNFKEQ. As DNA, the CDR3 is TGTGCCAGCAGCCAAGTTCTTCTGAGCACAGATACGCAGTATTTT. Its protein is CASSQVLLSTDTQYF.

The chain has TRBV6-1 and TRBJ2-5, with TRBD1 as a possible D gene (6 bases). Germline V gives CDR1 MNHNS, CDR2 SASEGT. This CDR3 has 15 residues. V lost 4 bases and J lost 5, with 17 bases in between. CDR3 sequence: CASSALAGVKETQYF. The CDR3 DNA reads TGTGCCAGCAGTGCGTTGGCAGGGGTGAAGGAGACCCAGTACTTC.

This sequence joins TRBV5-4 and TRBJ1-3; 8 bases line up with TRBD1. J lost 6 bases, V lost 4 bases, and 6 bases had no gene match. CDR3 length equals 14 residues. CDR1 is SGHNT and CDR2 is YYREEE in the germline V gene (reference sequence). This CDR3 is CASSLTGVSNTIYF. For the CDR3, the DNA is TGTGCCAGCAGCCTGACAGGGGTGTCAAACACCATATATTTT.

The sample holds a few counts of this clone. This sequence joins TRBV28 and TRBJ1-2; the match to TRBD1 covers 11 bases. The CDR3 totals 15 residues. The germline CDR1 and CDR2 sequences are MDHEN and SYDVKM. V was pared by 5 bases and J by 2 bases, with 4 bases of the junction left unmatched. The CDR3 bases are TGTGCCAGCAGTCCGGGACAGGGGGGGAACTATGGCTACACCTTC. It is translated as CASSPGQGGNYGYTF.

About this clone: An end of the junction does not agree with germline; a read error may underlie this. The rearrangement uses TRBV29-1 and TRBJ1-6, with D perhaps TRBD1 (5 bases). Germline V gene sequence: CDR1 SQVTM, CDR2 ANQGSEA. The CDR3 length is 14 residues. CDR3 sequence reads: CSVSDSSNNSPLHF. CDR3 DNA sequence: TGCAGCGTTTCAGACAGCTCCAATAATTCACCCCTCCACTTT.

Worth noting for this clone: At one end the junction does not follow the germline gene, possibly because of a read error. The rearrangement joins TRBV11-2 to TRBJ2-1, with no clear D. Germline values: CDR1 SGHAT, CDR2 FQNNGV. The CDR3 runs 13 residues. As DNA, the CDR3 is TGTGCCAGCAGCTTATTCTCCCACAATGAGCAGTTCTTC. Protein product: CASSLFSHNEQFF.

J is TRBJ1-2 and V is TRBV15; unclear D gene. Germline V CDR1 and CDR2: LNHNV, YYDKDF (reference sequence). The CDR3 extends over 15 amino acids. The V end lost 0 bases, the J end lost 0 bases, and 8 bases lay between the germline ends. The CDR3 is CATSRDINPNYGYTF. CDR3 DNA: TGTGCCACCAGCAGAGACATAAACCCTAACTATGGCTACACCTTC.

This chain joins TRBV5-6 and TRBJ2-1; 9 nucleotides align to TRBD2. This CDR3 comprises 16 residues. Trimming removed 0 bases from V and 3 bases from J; junction bases left unmatched: 4. From germline, CDR1 is SGHDT and CDR2 YYEEEE. CDR3 sequence (DNA): TGTGCCAGCAGCTTGGGGCTAGCGGGGAACTACAATGAGCAGTTCTTC. Translating it yields CASSLGLAGNYNEQFF.

Details on this clone: Germline and junction disagree at one end, which may indicate a read error. CDR3 amino acids: CASNLRQPSSYEQYF. The CDR3 bases are TGTGCCAGCAATTTAAGACAGCCCAGCTCCTACGAGCAGTACTTC. This sequence joins TRBV27 and TRBJ2-7, with D tentatively TRBD1 (5 bases). CDR1 is MNHEY and CDR2 is SMNVEV in the germline V gene (reference sequence). The CDR3 totals 15 residues.

The CDR3 DNA reads TGTGCCTGGAGGTCCTATAGCGGAAACTATGCTAATGAGCAGTTCTTC. Translating it yields CAWRSYSGNYANEQFF. The rearrangement joins TRBV30 to TRBJ2-1, with D possibly being TRBD2 (6 bases). Germline V gene lookup returns CDR1 GTSNPN and CDR2 SVGIG (reference sequence). Between the trimmed V and J ends, which lost 3 bases and 7 bases, there was a span of 22 bases. This CDR3 comprises 16 residues. Full variable domain (remainder filled in from reference TRBV30 and TRBJ2-1): SQTIHQWPATLVQPVGSPLSLECTVEGTSNPNLYWYRQAAGRGLQLLFYSVGIGQISSEVPQNLSASRPQDRQFILSSKKLLLSDSGFYLCAWRSYSGNYANEQFFGPGTRLTVL.

This chain joins TRBV25-1 and TRBJ2-7; D call uncertain. The V gene lost 8 bases and the J gene lost 3 bases, with 2 bases spanning the gap. Germline V CDR1 and CDR2: MGHDK, SYGVNS. This CDR3 region has 9 residues. Here the CDR3 reads CASGYEQYF. CDR3 DNA sequence: TGTGCCAGCGGCTACGAGCAGTACTTC.